This entry features one T cell receptor beta chain sequence. The CDR3 runs to 16 residues. V gave up 4 bases and J gave up 6 bases; unmatched junction bases: 13. CDR1 is SGDLS and CDR2 is YYNGEE in the germline V gene. The entry originates in a study of blood T cell repertoires in COVID-19. Study context: Material from acute and convalescent COVID-19 was sourced from the United States, Italy and Spain. In each case, the material was cDNA or gDNA derived from T cells, B-cell-depleted T cells, or PBMCs.

Original processing methods: Quantification of nucleated cells was approximated via reference gene primer amplification. Sequencing used immunoSEQ multiplex PCR; TCRdb keeps in-frame clones, though not all of them. V, J and clone size were drawn from that table, and D and trimming were deduced from the DNA. Counted here are fewer than 350,000 clones, approximately 83% occurring once; the ten biggest clones make up 2.1%. The rearrangement uses TRBV9 and TRBJ2-3, with TRBD2 matching 8 bases. The sequence came from a woman aged 30 to 39 who had recovered from COVID-19. The sample taken for sequencing was peripheral blood. The CDR3 loop reads CASSPHLTSGGDTQYF. The CDR3 DNA reads TGTGCCAGCAGCCCCCATCTTACTAGCGGCGGGGATACGCAGTATTTT.